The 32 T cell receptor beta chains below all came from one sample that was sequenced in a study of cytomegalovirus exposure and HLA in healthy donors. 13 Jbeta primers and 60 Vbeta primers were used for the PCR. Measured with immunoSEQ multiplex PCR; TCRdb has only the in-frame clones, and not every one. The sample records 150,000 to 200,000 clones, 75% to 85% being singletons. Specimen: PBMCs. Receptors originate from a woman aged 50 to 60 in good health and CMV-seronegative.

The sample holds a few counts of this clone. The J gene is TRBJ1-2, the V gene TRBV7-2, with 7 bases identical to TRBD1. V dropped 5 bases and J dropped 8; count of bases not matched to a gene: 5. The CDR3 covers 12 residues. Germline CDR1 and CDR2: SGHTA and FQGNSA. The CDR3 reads CASSEDRFGYTF. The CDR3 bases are TGTGCCAGCAGCGAGGACAGGTTCGGCTACACCTTC.

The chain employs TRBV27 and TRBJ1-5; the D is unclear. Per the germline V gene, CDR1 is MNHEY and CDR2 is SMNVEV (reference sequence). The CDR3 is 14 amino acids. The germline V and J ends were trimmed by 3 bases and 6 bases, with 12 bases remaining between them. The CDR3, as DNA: TGTGCCAGCAGTTTGGTGGAGGGAGGTCAGCCCCAGCATTTT. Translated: CASSLVEGGQPQHF.

This CDR3 reads CAWSAGQGHQPQHF. In DNA form, the CDR3 reads TGTGCCTGGTCCGCAGGACAAGGGCATCAGCCCCAGCATTTT. This chain links TRBV30 with TRBJ1-5; TRBD1 might be the D (5 bases). The CDR3 runs 14 residues. V shed 5 bases and J shed 5 bases, with 16 bases lying between them. CDR1 is GTSNPN and CDR2 is SVGIG in the germline V gene (reference sequence).

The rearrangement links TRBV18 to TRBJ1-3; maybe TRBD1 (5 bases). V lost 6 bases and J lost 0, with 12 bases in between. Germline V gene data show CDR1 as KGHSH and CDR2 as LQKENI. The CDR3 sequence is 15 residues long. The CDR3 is CASSPGGVSGNTIYF. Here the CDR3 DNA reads TGTGCCAGCTCCCCGGGAGGGGTCTCTGGAAACACCATATATTTT.

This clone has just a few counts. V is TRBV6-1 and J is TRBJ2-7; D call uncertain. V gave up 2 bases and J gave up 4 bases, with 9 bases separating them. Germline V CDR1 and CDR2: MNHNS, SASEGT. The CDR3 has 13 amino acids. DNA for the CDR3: TGTGCCAGCAGTGAAAGGAGACGGTACGAGCAGTACTTC. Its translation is CASSERRRYEQYF.

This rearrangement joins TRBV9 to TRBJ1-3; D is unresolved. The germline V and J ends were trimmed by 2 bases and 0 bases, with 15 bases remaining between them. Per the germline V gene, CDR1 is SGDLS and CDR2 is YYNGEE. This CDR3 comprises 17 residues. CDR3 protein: CASSVRSDSNSGNTIYF. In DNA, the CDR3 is TGTGCCAGCAGCGTCCGCTCAGACTCGAACTCTGGAAACACCATATATTTT.

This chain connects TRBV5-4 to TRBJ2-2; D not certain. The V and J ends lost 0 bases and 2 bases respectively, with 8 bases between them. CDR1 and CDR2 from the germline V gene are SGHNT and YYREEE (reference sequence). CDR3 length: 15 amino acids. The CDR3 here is CASSLGGSNTGELFF. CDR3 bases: TGTGCCAGCAGCTTGGGCGGCAGCAACACCGGGGAGCTGTTTTTT.

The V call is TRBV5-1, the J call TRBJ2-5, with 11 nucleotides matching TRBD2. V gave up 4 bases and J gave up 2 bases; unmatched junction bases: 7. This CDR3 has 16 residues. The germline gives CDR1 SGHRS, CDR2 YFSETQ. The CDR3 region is CASSVSTSGGQETQYF. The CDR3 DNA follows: TGCGCCAGCAGCGTGTCCACTAGCGGGGGTCAAGAGACCCAGTACTTC.

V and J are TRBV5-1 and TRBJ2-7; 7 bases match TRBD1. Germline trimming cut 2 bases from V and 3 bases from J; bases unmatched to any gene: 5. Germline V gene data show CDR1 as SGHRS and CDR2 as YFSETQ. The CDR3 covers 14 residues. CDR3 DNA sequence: TGCGCCAGCAGCTTCCGGGACAGAAACTACGAGCAGTACTTC. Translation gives CASSFRDRNYEQYF.

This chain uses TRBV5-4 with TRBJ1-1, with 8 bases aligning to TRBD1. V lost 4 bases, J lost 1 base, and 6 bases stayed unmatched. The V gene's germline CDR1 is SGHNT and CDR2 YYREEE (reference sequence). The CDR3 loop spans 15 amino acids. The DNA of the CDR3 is TGTGCCAGCAGCGCAGGGGGCGCGGGGAACACTGAAGCTTTCTTT. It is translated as CASSAGGAGNTEAFF. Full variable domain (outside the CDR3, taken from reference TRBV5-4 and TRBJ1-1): ETGVTQSPTHLIKTRGQQVTLRCSSQSGHNTVSWYQQALGQGPQFIFQYYREEENGRGNFPPRFSGLQFPNYSSELNVNALELDDSALYLCASSAGGAGNTEAFFGQGTRLTVV.

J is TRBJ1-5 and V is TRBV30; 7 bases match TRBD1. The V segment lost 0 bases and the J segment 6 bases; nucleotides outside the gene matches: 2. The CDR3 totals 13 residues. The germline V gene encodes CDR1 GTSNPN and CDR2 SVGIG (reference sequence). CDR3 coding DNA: TGTGCCTGGAGTGTAGCAGGGGGTCAGCCCCAGCATTTT. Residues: CAWSVAGGQPQHF.

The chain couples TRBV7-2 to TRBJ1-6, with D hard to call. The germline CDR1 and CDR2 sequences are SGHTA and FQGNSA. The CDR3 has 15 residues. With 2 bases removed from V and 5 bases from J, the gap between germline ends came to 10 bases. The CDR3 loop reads CASSLRQRNNSPLHF. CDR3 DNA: TGTGCCAGCAGCTTAAGACAACGGAATAATTCACCCCTCCACTTT.

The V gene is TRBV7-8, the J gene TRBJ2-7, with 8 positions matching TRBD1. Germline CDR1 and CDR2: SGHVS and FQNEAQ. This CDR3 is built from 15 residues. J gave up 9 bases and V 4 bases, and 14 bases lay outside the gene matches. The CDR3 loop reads CASSSTGAVNILQYF. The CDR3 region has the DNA TGTGCCAGCAGCTCGACAGGGGCGGTCAATATTTTGCAGTACTTC.

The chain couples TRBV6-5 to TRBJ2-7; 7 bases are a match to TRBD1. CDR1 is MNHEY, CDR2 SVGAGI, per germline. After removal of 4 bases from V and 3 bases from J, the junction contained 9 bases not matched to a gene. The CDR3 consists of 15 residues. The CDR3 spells CASSSPGQTYYEQYF. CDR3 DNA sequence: TGTGCCAGCAGTTCTCCGGGACAGACGTACTACGAGCAGTACTTC.

CDR3: CASRLDRADTEAFF. CDR3 DNA sequence: TGTGCCAGCAGGCTAGACAGGGCGGACACTGAAGCTTTCTTT. The V gene is TRBV13, the J gene TRBJ1-1, with TRBD1 matching over 7 bases. Germline assignment: CDR1 PRHDT and CDR2 FYEKMQ (reference sequence). The CDR3 sequence is 14 residues long. The junction had 7 bases not matched to a gene; V was cut back by 6 bases and J by 3 bases.

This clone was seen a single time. Here the CDR3 DNA reads TGTGCCAGTAGTCCAGGGACAGGGAACTATGGCTACACCTTC. Its protein is CASSPGTGNYGYTF. The chain employs TRBV19 and TRBJ1-2, with 9 bases aligning to TRBD1. CDR1 and CDR2 (germline): LNHDA, SQIVND (reference sequence). V lost 5 bases, J lost 2 bases, and 3 bases stayed unmatched. The CDR3 runs to 14 residues.

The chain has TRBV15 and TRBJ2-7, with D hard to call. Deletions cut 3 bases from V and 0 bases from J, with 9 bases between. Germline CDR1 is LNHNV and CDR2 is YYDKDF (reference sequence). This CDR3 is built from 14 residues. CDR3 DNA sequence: TGTGCCACCAGCAGGACTTTTAGCTCCTACGAGCAGTACTTC. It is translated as CATSRTFSSYEQYF.

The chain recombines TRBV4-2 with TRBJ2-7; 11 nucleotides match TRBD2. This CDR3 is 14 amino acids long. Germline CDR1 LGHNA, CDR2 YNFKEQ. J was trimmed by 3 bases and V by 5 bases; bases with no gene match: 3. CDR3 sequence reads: CASSFGTSGYEQYF. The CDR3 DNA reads TGTGCCAGCAGCTTCGGGACTAGCGGCTACGAGCAGTACTTC.

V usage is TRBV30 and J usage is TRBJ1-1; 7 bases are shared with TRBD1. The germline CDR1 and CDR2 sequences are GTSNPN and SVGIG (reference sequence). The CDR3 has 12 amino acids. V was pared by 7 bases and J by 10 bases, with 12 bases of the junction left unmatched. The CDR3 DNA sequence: TGTGCCTCAAGTACAGGGGAACGAAGAGCTTTCTTT. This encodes CASSTGERRAFF.

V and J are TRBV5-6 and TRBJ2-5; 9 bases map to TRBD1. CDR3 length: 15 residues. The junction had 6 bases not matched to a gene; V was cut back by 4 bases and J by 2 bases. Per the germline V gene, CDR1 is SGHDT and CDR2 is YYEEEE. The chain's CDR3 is CASSRGTGRQETQYF. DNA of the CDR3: TGTGCCAGCAGCCGCGGGACAGGGAGGCAAGAGACCCAGTACTTC.

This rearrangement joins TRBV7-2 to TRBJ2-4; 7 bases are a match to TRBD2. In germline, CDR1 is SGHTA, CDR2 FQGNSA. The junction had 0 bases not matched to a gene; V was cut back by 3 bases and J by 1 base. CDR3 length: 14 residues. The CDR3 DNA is TGTGCCAGCAGCTTCGGGGGGGCCAAAAACATTCAGTACTTC. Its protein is CASSFGGAKNIQYF.

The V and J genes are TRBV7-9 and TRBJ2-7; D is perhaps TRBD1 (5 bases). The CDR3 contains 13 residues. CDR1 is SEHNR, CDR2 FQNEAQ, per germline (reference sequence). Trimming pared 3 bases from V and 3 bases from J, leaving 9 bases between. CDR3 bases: TGTGCCAGCAGCTTGACAGAATACTACGAGCAGTACTTC. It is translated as CASSLTEYYEQYF.

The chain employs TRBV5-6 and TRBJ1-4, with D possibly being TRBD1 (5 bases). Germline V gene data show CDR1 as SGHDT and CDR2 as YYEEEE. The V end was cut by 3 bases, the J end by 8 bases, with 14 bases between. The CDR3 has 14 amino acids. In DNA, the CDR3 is TGTGCCAGCAGCTCCGGGCTAAAGGGGGAAAAACTGTTTTTT. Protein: CASSSGLKGEKLFF.

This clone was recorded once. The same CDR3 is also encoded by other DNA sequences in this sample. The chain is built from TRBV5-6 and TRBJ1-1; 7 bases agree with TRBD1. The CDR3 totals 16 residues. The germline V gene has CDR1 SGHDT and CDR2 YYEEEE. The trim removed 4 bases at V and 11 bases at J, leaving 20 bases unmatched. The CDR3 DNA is TGTGCCAGCAGCAAACGGATACCGACAGGGCTCTCAGAGGCTTTCTTT. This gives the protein CASSKRIPTGLSEAFF.

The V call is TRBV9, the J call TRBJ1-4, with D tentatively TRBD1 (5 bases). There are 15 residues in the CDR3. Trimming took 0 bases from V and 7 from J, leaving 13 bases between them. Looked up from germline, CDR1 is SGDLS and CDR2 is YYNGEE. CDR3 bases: TGTGCCAGCAGCGTAGACCCAGGGTGGGGTGAAAAACTGTTTTTT. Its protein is CASSVDPGWGEKLFF.

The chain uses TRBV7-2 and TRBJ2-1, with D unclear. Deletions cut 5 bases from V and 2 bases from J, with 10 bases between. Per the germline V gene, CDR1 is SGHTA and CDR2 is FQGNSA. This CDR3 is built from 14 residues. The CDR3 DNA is TGTGCCAGCAGCCCCGACCGGGCCTACAATGAGCAGTTCTTC. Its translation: CASSPDRAYNEQFF.

The CDR3 spells CASGDRGDEQFF. As DNA, the CDR3 is TGTGCCAGCGGAGACAGGGGAGATGAGCAGTTCTTC. V and J are TRBV25-1 and TRBJ2-1, with 8 bases aligning to TRBD1. CDR3 length: 12 residues. CDR1 MGHDK and CDR2 SYGVNS come from the germline V gene. Losses at the gene ends were 8 bases for V and 8 bases for J; bases not matched to a gene: 5.

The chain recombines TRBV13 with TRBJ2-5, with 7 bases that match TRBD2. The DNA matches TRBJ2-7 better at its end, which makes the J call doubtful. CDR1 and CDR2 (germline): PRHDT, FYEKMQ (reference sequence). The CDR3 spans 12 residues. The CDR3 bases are TGTGCCAGCAGCTGGGGGGGGTACGAGCAGTACTTC. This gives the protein CASSWGGYEQYF.

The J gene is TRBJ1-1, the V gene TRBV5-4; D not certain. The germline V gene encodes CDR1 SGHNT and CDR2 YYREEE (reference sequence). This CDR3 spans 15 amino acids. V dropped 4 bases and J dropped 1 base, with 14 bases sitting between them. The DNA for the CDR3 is TGTGCCAGCAGCCCGGACTTAACCAGGAACACTGAAGCTTTCTTT. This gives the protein CASSPDLTRNTEAFF.

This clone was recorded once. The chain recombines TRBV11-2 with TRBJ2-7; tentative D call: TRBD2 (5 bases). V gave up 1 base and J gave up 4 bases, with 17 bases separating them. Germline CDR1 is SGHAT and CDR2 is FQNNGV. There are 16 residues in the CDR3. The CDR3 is CASSLAVGSSGYEQYF. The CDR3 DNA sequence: TGTGCCAGCAGCTTAGCGGTGGGGTCCTCGGGATACGAGCAGTACTTC. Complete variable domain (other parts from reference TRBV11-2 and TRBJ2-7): EAGVAQSPRYKIIEKRQSVAFWCNPISGHATLYWYQQILGQGPKLLIQFQNNGVVDDSQLPKDRFSAERLKGVDSTLKIQPAKLEDSAVYLCASSLAVGSSGYEQYFGPGTRLTVT.

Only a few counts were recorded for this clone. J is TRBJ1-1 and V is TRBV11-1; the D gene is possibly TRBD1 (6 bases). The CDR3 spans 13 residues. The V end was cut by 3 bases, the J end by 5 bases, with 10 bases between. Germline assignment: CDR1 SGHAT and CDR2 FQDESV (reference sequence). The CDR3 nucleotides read TGTGCCAGCAGCTTGGAACAGGGAACTGAAGCTTTCTTT. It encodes CASSLEQGTEAFF.

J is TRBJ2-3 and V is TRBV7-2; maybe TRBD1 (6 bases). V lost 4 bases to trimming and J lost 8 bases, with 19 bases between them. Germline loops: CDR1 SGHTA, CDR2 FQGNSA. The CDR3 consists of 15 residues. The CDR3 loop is CASSSRGAELATQYF. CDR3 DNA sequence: TGTGCCAGCAGCTCCAGGGGAGCGGAATTAGCTACGCAGTATTTT.